These 27 T cell receptor beta chains originate from one sample sequenced in a study of T cells after posttransplantation cyclophosphamide. Assay used: immunoSEQ multiplex PCR; TCRdb lists only in-frame clones, some missing. This sample has 25,000 to 30,000 clones, each found more than once. Sequencing was carried out using PBMCs. Receptors originate from a woman in her sixties or seventies in good health, CMV-negative, and a related stem cell transplant donor.

This clone has a count of ten or more. The chain combines TRBV6-5 with TRBJ2-7; 7 bases fit TRBD2. The CDR3 has 15 amino acids. Germline trimming cut 0 bases from V and 2 bases from J; bases unmatched to any gene: 4. CDR1 and CDR2 (germline): MNHEY, SVGAGI. As DNA, the CDR3 is TGTGCCAGCAGTTACTCTTTGAGCGGGGCCTACGAGCAGTACTTC. Its protein product is CASSYSLSGAYEQYF.

This clone was recorded at least ten times. The chain recombines TRBV5-4 with TRBJ2-2; 8 bases match TRBD2. This CDR3 region has 18 residues. V shed 2 bases and J 8 bases; nucleotides not matched to a gene: 17. Germline assignment: CDR1 SGHNT and CDR2 YYREEE (reference sequence). The CDR3 region is CASSLPGSSGVAGGELFF. The CDR3 DNA sequence: TGTGCCAGCAGCTTACCCGGGAGTAGCGGGGTCGCGGGTGGGGAGCTGTTTTTT.

The table lists this clone with many counts. The chain combines TRBV7-2 with TRBJ2-3; D unresolved. Germline values: CDR1 SGHTA, CDR2 FQGNSA. The CDR3 is 15 amino acids. V was shortened by 2 bases and J by 5 bases, with 14 bases between the two germline ends. The CDR3 reads CASSLSARLGDTQYF. The CDR3 DNA reads TGTGCCAGCAGCTTATCCGCTAGATTGGGAGATACGCAGTATTTT.

The table lists this clone with many counts. The V call is TRBV28, the J call TRBJ1-4, with TRBD1 matching 7 bases. The CDR3 contains 19 residues. The V gene end was trimmed by 3 bases and the J gene end by 5 bases; junction bases not matched to a gene: 18. Germline V gene lookup returns CDR1 MDHEN and CDR2 SYDVKM. DNA of the CDR3: TGTGCCAGCAGTTTGTTGGGGTTGAGACAGGGATTTGAAAATGAAAAACTGTTTTTT. It specifies CASSLLGLRQGFENEKLFF.

In its sample, this clone was seen a few times. The rearrangement links TRBV11-1 to TRBJ2-5; D remains unclear. Germline V CDR1 and CDR2: SGHAT, FQDESV (reference sequence). V lost 7 bases and J lost 3, with 12 bases in between. The CDR3 sequence is 13 residues long. The CDR3 nucleotides are TGTGCCAGCACCCGTCGGGTAGAAGAGACCCAGTACTTC. Protein product: CASTRRVEETQYF.

In DNA, the CDR3 is TGTGCCAGCAGTCCACGGGACAAGGCCTCCTACGAGCAGTACTTC. Protein: CASSPRDKASYEQYF. J is TRBJ2-7 and V is TRBV27, with D perhaps TRBD1 (6 bases). The germline V and J ends were trimmed by 5 bases and 0 bases, with 14 bases remaining between them. This CDR3 comprises 15 residues. Germline assignment: CDR1 MNHEY and CDR2 SMNVEV (reference sequence).

Only a few counts were recorded for this clone. The chain carries TRBV19 and TRBJ1-1, with 9 bases matching TRBD1. Germline assignment: CDR1 LNHDA and CDR2 SQIVND (reference sequence). This CDR3 comprises 14 residues. V gave up 4 bases and J gave up 4 bases; unmatched junction bases: 4. For the CDR3, the DNA is TGTGCCAGTAGTAGCAACAGGGGGCTCACTGAAGCTTTCTTT. It yields the protein CASSSNRGLTEAFF.

This clone was found many times. The chain recombines TRBV7-3 with TRBJ1-1; TRBD1 might be the D (6 bases). CDR1 SGHTA and CDR2 FQGTGA come from the germline V gene. V was trimmed by 5 bases and J by 11 bases, leaving 15 bases between them. The CDR3 runs 12 residues. The CDR3 coding sequence is TGTGCCAGCAGCAAGGACCAGGGGCAGGCTTTCTTT. As protein: CASSKDQGQAFF.

Many counts were recorded for this clone. The chain is built from TRBV7-9 and TRBJ1-1; weak D call: TRBD1 (6 bases). Germline lookup yields CDR1 SEHNR and CDR2 FQNEAQ (reference sequence). Trimming cost V 4 bases and J 3 bases, with 9 bases left between them. This CDR3 region has 13 residues. The chain's CDR3 is CASSSYRDTEAFF. The CDR3 nucleotides read TGTGCCAGCAGCTCATACAGGGACACTGAAGCTTTCTTT.

There are many counts of this clone. This chain joins TRBV11-2 and TRBJ1-3; 8 bases line up with TRBD1. This CDR3 is built from 16 residues. V dropped 5 bases and J dropped 7; count of bases not matched to a gene: 13. Germline lookup yields CDR1 SGHAT and CDR2 FQNNGV. CDR3 sequence: CASSPRGRTGKNTIYF. CDR3 DNA sequence: TGTGCCAGCAGCCCGAGGGGGCGGACAGGGAAGAACACCATATATTTT.

There are many counts of this clone. J is TRBJ2-1 and V is TRBV27; 7 bases match TRBD1. V trimming: 4 bases; J trimming: 6 bases; junction bases outside the gene matches: 3. This CDR3 region has 13 residues. Germline CDR1 MNHEY, CDR2 SMNVEV (reference sequence). The CDR3 nucleotides read TGTGCCAGCAGTTCAGACAGGGTCAATGAGCAGTTCTTC. Its protein is CASSSDRVNEQFF.

This clone appeared many times. The chain is built from TRBV5-1 and TRBJ1-4, with 9 bases aligning to TRBD1. CDR1 is SGHRS, CDR2 YFSETQ, per germline. CDR3 length equals 15 residues. Unmatched junction bases numbered 10, after V lost 4 bases and J lost 9 bases. The CDR3 DNA reads TGCGCCAGCAGCGCTCGACAGGGGGATCCGAAAAAACTGTTTTTT. Its translation is CASSARQGDPKKLFF.

This clone was counted ten times or more. The chain links TRBV6-5 to TRBJ2-5, with 7 bases matching TRBD1. With 6 bases clipped from V and 5 bases from J, the junction kept 6 bases outside the gene matches. Germline CDR1 and CDR2: MNHEY and SVGAGI. The CDR3 has 13 amino acids. CDR3 nucleotide sequence: TGTGCCAGCAGAGGGGGCCTGGTGGAGACCCAGTACTTC. Residues: CASRGGLVETQYF.

The rearrangement links TRBV12-3 or TRBV12-4 to TRBJ2-7, with D possibly matching TRBD1 (5 bases). The CDR3 has 15 amino acids. The V end was cut by 6 bases, the J end by 5 bases, with 20 bases between. In DNA form, the CDR3 reads TGTGCCAGCAGGGAACAGGCAGGGAACTTTAACGAGCAGTACTTC. Protein: CASREQAGNFNEQYF.

This clone was counted many times. The chain couples TRBV28 to TRBJ1-5; 7 bases agree with TRBD1. This CDR3 contains 18 residues. Germline CDR1 MDHEN, CDR2 SYDVKM. After removal of 7 bases from V and 2 bases from J, the junction contained 17 bases not matched to a gene. Here the CDR3 reads CASNWEGQRYIGNQPQHF. The CDR3 coding sequence is TGTGCCAGCAACTGGGAGGGACAGCGGTACATAGGCAATCAGCCCCAGCATTTT.

This clone was recorded many times. This chain uses TRBV28 with TRBJ1-3, with D possibly TRBD1 on 6 matching bases. Germline-derived CDR1 and CDR2 are MDHEN and SYDVKM. With 5 bases removed from V and 0 bases from J, the gap between germline ends came to 8 bases. The CDR3 loop spans 14 amino acids. The CDR3 here is CASSGTISGNTIYF. The CDR3 DNA reads TGTGCCAGCAGTGGGACAATCTCTGGAAACACCATATATTTT. The variable domain in full, with the rest retrieved from reference TRBV28 and TRBJ1-3, is DVKVTQSSRYLVKRTGEKVFLECVQDMDHENMFWYRQDPGLGLRLIYFSYDVKMKEKGDIPEGYSVSREKKERFSLILESASTNQTSMYLCASSGTISGNTIYFGEGSWLTVV.

The V and J genes are TRBV7-3 and TRBJ2-3, with TRBD2 matching 10 bases. Germline V gene sequence: CDR1 SGHTA, CDR2 FQGTGA. Germline trimming cut 2 bases from V and 0 bases from J; bases unmatched to any gene: 8. The CDR3 runs 18 residues. The CDR3 protein is CASSLGLAGVSSTDTQYF. The CDR3, as DNA: TGTGCCAGCAGCTTAGGGCTAGCGGGGGTATCTAGCACAGATACGCAGTATTTT.

This clone has a count of ten or more. This chain joins TRBV2 and TRBJ1-1, with D possibly being TRBD1 (6 bases). The CDR3 is 16 residues long. Germline loops: CDR1 SNHLY, CDR2 FYNNEI. Between the trimmed V and J ends, which lost 2 bases and 5 bases, there was a span of 18 bases. The CDR3 spells CASSERQGSLGTEAFF. The CDR3 DNA is TGTGCCAGCAGTGAACGGCAGGGGAGTTTGGGGACTGAAGCTTTCTTT.

This clone was counted many times. The V call is TRBV19, the J call TRBJ1-2; weak D call: TRBD1 (5 bases). Trimming cost V 10 bases and J 3 bases, with 15 bases left between them. The CDR3 is 13 residues long. Germline V gene lookup returns CDR1 LNHDA and CDR2 SQIVND (reference sequence). Here the CDR3 DNA reads TGTGCCACCGGCCGGGGGATGGACTATGGCTACACCTTC. Translating it yields CATGRGMDYGYTF.

The table lists this clone with a few counts. The V gene is TRBV5-5, the J gene TRBJ2-2; D uncertain. Germline CDR1 reads SGHKS; CDR2 reads YYEKEE (reference sequence). With 4 bases removed from V and 1 base from J, the gap between germline ends came to 14 bases. The CDR3 contains 16 residues. The CDR3 sequence: CASSREYLLNTGELFF. CDR3 nucleotide sequence: TGTGCCAGCAGCCGCGAGTACCTGTTGAACACCGGGGAGCTGTTTTTT.

This clone occurred many times. The V gene is TRBV28, the J gene TRBJ2-7, with TRBD2 matching over 12 bases. The germline V gene has CDR1 MDHEN and CDR2 SYDVKM. V lost 6 bases and J lost 6; bases outside the gene matches: 9. This CDR3 is built from 15 residues. The CDR3 loop is CASSLPLAGGGEQYF. The CDR3 DNA follows: TGTGCCAGCAGCCTCCCGCTAGCGGGAGGGGGCGAGCAGTACTTC.

This clone was counted many times. The V and J genes are TRBV13 and TRBJ1-1; D may be TRBD1 (6 bases). Germline V gene data show CDR1 as PRHDT and CDR2 as FYEKMQ (reference sequence). The CDR3 runs to 13 residues. V lost 11 bases, J lost 1 base, and 14 bases lay in between. The CDR3 DNA sequence: TGTGCCTTCCGGGACACCCCGAACACTGAAGCTTTCTTT. The encoded protein is CAFRDTPNTEAFF.

This clone was counted at least ten times. The V gene is TRBV7-8, the J gene TRBJ1-5; 12 positions agree with TRBD1. V lost 3 bases, J lost 7 bases, and 4 bases stayed unmatched. Germline V gene data show CDR1 as SGHVS and CDR2 as FQNEAQ. The CDR3 is 15 amino acids. This CDR3 is CASSFVGTGGQPQHF. CDR3 in DNA: TGTGCCAGCAGCTTCGTCGGGACAGGGGGCCAGCCCCAGCATTTT. Filled out from reference TRBV7-8 and TRBJ1-5, the complete variable domain reads GAGVSQSPRYKVAKRGQDVALRCDPISGHVSLFWYQQALGQGPEFLTYFQNEAQLDKSGLPSDRFFAERPEGSVSTLKIQRTQQEDSAVYLCASSFVGTGGQPQHFGDGTRLSIL.

This clone has a count of ten or more. The chain uses TRBV12-3 or TRBV12-4 and TRBJ2-7; D gene unclear. Trimming removed 5 bases at V and 4 bases at J, with 9 bases between. The CDR3 runs to 12 residues. This CDR3 is CASSRLGYEQYF. The CDR3 region has the DNA TGTGCCAGCAGTCGACTTGGGTACGAGCAGTACTTC.

This clone showed up just a few times. This chain uses TRBV6-6 with TRBJ2-5; 7 bases match TRBD2. The germline V gene has CDR1 MNHNY and CDR2 SVGAGI (reference sequence). V dropped 7 bases and J dropped 1; count of bases not matched to a gene: 12. There are 16 residues in the CDR3. Here the CDR3 reads CASIQNWGGSQETQYF. The CDR3 nucleotides are TGTGCCAGCATCCAGAACTGGGGGGGGTCCCAAGAGACCCAGTACTTC.

This clone was recorded a few times. V gene TRBV24-1 combines with J gene TRBJ2-3; D may be TRBD2 (5 bases). The germline V gene encodes CDR1 KGHDR and CDR2 SFDVKD. Trimming cost V 4 bases and J 0 bases, with 10 bases left between them. The CDR3 consists of 15 residues. Here the CDR3 reads CATSELAYSTDTQYF. CDR3 DNA sequence: TGTGCCACCAGTGAATTAGCGTATAGCACAGATACGCAGTATTTT.

This clone was seen ten or more times. This chain uses TRBV7-9 with TRBJ1-1, with D tentatively TRBD1 (6 bases). CDR1 SEHNR and CDR2 FQNEAQ come from the germline V gene (reference sequence). The germline V and J ends were trimmed by 1 base and 3 bases, with 18 bases remaining between them. The CDR3 has 17 amino acids. The CDR3 loop is CASSLGWGRGVDTEAFF. The CDR3 DNA follows: TGTGCCAGCAGCTTAGGATGGGGCAGGGGCGTGGACACTGAAGCTTTCTTT.